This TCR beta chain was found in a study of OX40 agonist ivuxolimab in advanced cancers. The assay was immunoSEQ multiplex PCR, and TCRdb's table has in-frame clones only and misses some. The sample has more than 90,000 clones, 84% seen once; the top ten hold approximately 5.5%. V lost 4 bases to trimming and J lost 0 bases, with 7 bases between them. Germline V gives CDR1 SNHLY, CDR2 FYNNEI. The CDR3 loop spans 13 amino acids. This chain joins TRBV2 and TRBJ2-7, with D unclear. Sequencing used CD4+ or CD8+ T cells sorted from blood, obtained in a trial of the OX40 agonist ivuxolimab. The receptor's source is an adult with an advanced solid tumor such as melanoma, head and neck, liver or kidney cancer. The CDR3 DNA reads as TGTGCCAGCAGTGGCAATCTCTCCTACGAGCAGTACTTC. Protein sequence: CASSGNLSYEQYF. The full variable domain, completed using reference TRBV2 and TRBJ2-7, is EPEVTQTPSHQVTQMGQEVILRCVPISNHLYFYWYRQILGQKVEFLVSFYNNEISEKSEIFDDQFSVERPDGSNFTLKIRSTKLEDSAMYFCASSGNLSYEQYFGPGTRLTVT.